Below are 10 T cell receptor beta chains sequenced from a single sample in a study of Ad26.COV2.S vaccination and SARS-CoV-2 variants. Profiled with immunoSEQ multiplex PCR; TCRdb holds only in-frame clones, not every one. Of approximately 280,000 clones listed, more than 70% are singletons. Treatment noted: roughly 18 received Ad26.COV2.S at low or high dose, single or two shots; about 5 received placebo; per-sample allocation not given. Repertoires come from day 63 after the first vaccine or placebo injection. The starting material was peripheral blood, obtained in a trial of Ad26.COV2.S vaccine versus placebo. These receptor sequences come from a person between 18 and 65 years old who received the Ad26.COV2.S COVID-19 vaccine or a placebo.

This clone was found once. At one end, the junction sequence differs from germline, possibly due to a read error. The chain combines TRBV25-1 with TRBJ2-2; TRBD2 matches at 8 bases. There are 17 residues in the CDR3. Germline CDR1 is MGHDK and CDR2 is SYGVNS. CDR3 sequence: CASRESRAGVGNGELFF. Here the CDR3 DNA reads TGTGCCAGCAGGGAATCCAGAGCGGGAGTGGGCAACGGGGAGCTGTTTTTT.

This rearrangement joins TRBV5-5 to TRBJ1-1, with a possible D match to TRBD1 (5 bases). This CDR3 spans 16 amino acids. The germline V gene encodes CDR1 SGHKS and CDR2 YYEKEE (reference sequence). The ends were cut back, 0 bases at V and 0 bases at J, with 12 bases in the middle. The CDR3 is CASSLVRGALNTEAFF. The CDR3 DNA reads TGTGCCAGCAGCTTGGTGAGAGGGGCTCTGAACACTGAAGCTTTCTTT.

The genes are TRBV19 and TRBJ2-7, with a weak D call TRBD1 (6 bases). The germline V and J ends were trimmed by 8 bases and 3 bases, with 14 bases remaining between them. CDR3 length equals 13 residues. Looked up from germline, CDR1 is LNHDA and CDR2 is SQIVND (reference sequence). CDR3 amino acids: CASRSGQDYEQYF. CDR3 nucleotides: TGTGCCAGTCGGTCGGGACAAGACTACGAGCAGTACTTC.

Note on this clone: A junction boundary mismatches the germline segment, possibly from a read error. The chain uses TRBV7-2 and TRBJ2-3, with TRBD2 matching 9 bases. There are 14 residues in the CDR3. CDR1 SGHTA and CDR2 FQGNSA come from the germline V gene. The CDR3 nucleotides are TGTGCCAGCAGCCTAGCGGGATTCACAGATACGCAGTATTTT. It specifies CASSLAGFTDTQYF.

This clone was picked up many times. J is TRBJ1-6 and V is TRBV9; 11 bases match TRBD1. CDR1 and CDR2 from the germline V gene are SGDLS and YYNGEE. Trimming removed 2 bases from V and 7 bases from J; junction bases left unmatched: 5. The CDR3 sequence is 16 residues long. CDR3 in amino acids: CASSVNRDRGNSPLHF. The CDR3 nucleotides are TGTGCCAGCAGCGTCAACCGGGACAGGGGGAATTCACCCCTCCACTTT.

CDR3 amino acids: CASSQDIRGTGFF. The CDR3 DNA is TGCGCCAGCAGCCAAGACATAAGGGGGACAGGTTTCTTT. The genes are TRBV4-3 and TRBJ1-1; 8 bases are a match to TRBD1. This CDR3 is built from 13 residues. The germline V gene has CDR1 LGHNA and CDR2 YSLEER. The trim removed 0 bases at V and 13 bases at J, leaving 7 bases unmatched.

J is TRBJ2-7 and V is TRBV28; 9 positions agree with TRBD2. J was trimmed by 2 bases and V by 8 bases; bases with no gene match: 13. This CDR3 has 16 amino acids. Germline CDR1 and CDR2: MDHEN and SYDVKM. The DNA of the CDR3 is TGTGCCAGCGGCTTAATAGCGGGAGAGGGGACCTACGAGCAGTACTTC. Protein: CASGLIAGEGTYEQYF.

Comment on this clone: Other DNA sequences from this sample encode an identical CDR3 as well. The V call is TRBV3-1 (or the pseudogene TRBV3-2), the J call TRBJ2-7; no clear D gene. V was pared by 1 base and J by 3 bases, with 4 bases between. This CDR3 spans 12 amino acids. Germline assignment: CDR1 LGHDT and CDR2 YNNKEL (reference sequence). Here the CDR3 reads CASSQGVYEQYF. The CDR3 DNA reads as TGTGCCAGCAGCCAAGGGGTCTACGAGCAGTACTTC.

This chain links TRBV5-1 with TRBJ2-1, with unresolved D. The germline V and J ends were trimmed by 0 bases and 4 bases, with 11 bases remaining between them. Germline V CDR1 and CDR2: SGHRS, YFSETQ. The CDR3 is 15 residues long. CDR3 nucleotides: TGCGCCAGCAGCTTGGACGGTGGGCGATACAATGAGCAGTTCTTC. This gives the protein CASSLDGGRYNEQFF.

The rearrangement links TRBV5-1 to TRBJ1-4, with D possibly being TRBD1 (6 bases). The CDR3 length is 15 residues. V was trimmed by 4 bases and J by 4 bases, leaving 14 bases between them. CDR1 is SGHRS and CDR2 is YFSETQ in the germline V gene. The CDR3 nucleotides read TGCGCCAGCAGCCCGGGACATCCGAATAATGAAAAACTGTTTTTT. It yields the protein CASSPGHPNNEKLFF.